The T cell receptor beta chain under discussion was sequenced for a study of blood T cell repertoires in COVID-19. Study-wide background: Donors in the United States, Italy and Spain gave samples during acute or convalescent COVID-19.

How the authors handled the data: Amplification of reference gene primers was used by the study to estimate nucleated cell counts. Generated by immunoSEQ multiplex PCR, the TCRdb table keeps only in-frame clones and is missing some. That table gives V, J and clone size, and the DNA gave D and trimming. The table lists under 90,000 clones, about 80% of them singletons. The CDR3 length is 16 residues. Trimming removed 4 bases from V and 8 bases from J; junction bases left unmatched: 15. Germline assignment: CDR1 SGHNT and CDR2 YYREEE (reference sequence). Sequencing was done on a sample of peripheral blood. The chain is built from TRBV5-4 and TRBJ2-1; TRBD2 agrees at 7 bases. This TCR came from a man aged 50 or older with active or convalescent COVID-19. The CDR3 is CASSPGGLVIIDEQFF. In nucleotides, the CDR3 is TGTGCCAGCAGCCCGGGAGGACTAGTTATTATCGATGAGCAGTTCTTC.